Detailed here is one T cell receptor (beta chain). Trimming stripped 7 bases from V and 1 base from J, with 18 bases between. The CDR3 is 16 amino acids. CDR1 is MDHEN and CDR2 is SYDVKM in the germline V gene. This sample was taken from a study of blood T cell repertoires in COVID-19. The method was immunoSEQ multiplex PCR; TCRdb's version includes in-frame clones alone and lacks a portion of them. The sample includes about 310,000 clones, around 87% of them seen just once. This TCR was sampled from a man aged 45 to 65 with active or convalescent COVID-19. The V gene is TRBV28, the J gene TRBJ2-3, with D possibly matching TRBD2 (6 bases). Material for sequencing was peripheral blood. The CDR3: CASTLGVGEGTDTQYF. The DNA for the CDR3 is TGTGCCAGCACCCTTGGGGTCGGGGAGGGCACAGATACGCAGTATTTT.